This record looks at one T cell receptor beta chain sequence and its context. The antigen remains unidentified. These data come from a study of cytomegalovirus exposure and HLA in healthy donors. About the research overall: Across a few hundred genotyped donors, roughly 80% landed in the Caucasian-associated ancestry cluster.

Study-level findings and limits: Cytomegalovirus status was reportedly diagnosed by the classifier with high sensitivity and specificity.

The primer mix had 60 Vbeta and 13 Jbeta primers. Profiled with immunoSEQ multiplex PCR; TCRdb holds only in-frame clones, not every one. The data hold approximately 190,000 clones, with 87% observed a single time. V lost 0 bases to trimming and J lost 9 bases; unmatched junction nucleotides: 8. The germline V gene encodes CDR1 SGHRS and CDR2 YFSETQ. The CDR3 totals 16 residues. This receptor was obtained from a boy between 2 and 15 years old in good health and CMV-seronegative. The chain has TRBV5-1 and TRBJ2-2, with 10 bases aligning to TRBD1. Sequencing input: PBMCs. Here the CDR3 reads CASSLEDRGYSRELFF. In DNA, the CDR3 is TGCGCCAGCAGCTTGGAGGACAGGGGGTATTCCAGGGAGCTGTTTTTT.